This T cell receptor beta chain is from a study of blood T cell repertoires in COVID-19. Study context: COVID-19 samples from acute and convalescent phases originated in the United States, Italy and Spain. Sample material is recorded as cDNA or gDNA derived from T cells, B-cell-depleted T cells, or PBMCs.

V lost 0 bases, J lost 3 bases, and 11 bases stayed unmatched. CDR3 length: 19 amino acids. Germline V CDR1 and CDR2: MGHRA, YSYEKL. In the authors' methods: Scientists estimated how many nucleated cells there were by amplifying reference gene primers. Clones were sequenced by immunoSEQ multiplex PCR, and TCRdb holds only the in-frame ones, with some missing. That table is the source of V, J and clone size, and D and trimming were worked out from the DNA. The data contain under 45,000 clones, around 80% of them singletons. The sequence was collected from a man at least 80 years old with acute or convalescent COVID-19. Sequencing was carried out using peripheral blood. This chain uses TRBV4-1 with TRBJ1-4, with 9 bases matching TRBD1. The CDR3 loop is CASSQDRTGGTSANEKLFF. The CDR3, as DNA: TGCGCCAGCAGCCAAGATCGCACAGGGGGCACGTCAGCTAATGAAAAACTGTTTTTT.